This TCR beta chain was observed in a study of blood T cell repertoires in COVID-19. Study background: From T cells, B-cell-depleted T cells, or PBMCs came the material, which was cDNA or gDNA.

Under the authors' procedure: Amplifying reference gene primers gave estimates of nucleated cell counts. The repertoire was sequenced with immunoSEQ multiplex PCR; TCRdb's copy has only in-frame clones and lacks some. The V and J calls and clone size are taken from that table; D and trimming were inferred from the DNA. The sample shows about 300,000 clones, around 87% of them seen only once. V shed 6 bases and J shed 1 base, with 12 bases lying between them. The CDR3 has 15 residues. Germline V lookup: CDR1 MNHEY, CDR2 SVGAGI. This TCR was sampled from a young man with active or convalescent COVID-19. Sequencing was performed on peripheral blood. The chain combines TRBV6-5 with TRBJ2-2; D possibly corresponds to TRBD1 (6 bases). CDR3 loop: CASRGAQLNTGELFF. DNA of the CDR3: TGTGCCAGCAGGGGGGCACAACTGAACACCGGGGAGCTGTTTTTT.